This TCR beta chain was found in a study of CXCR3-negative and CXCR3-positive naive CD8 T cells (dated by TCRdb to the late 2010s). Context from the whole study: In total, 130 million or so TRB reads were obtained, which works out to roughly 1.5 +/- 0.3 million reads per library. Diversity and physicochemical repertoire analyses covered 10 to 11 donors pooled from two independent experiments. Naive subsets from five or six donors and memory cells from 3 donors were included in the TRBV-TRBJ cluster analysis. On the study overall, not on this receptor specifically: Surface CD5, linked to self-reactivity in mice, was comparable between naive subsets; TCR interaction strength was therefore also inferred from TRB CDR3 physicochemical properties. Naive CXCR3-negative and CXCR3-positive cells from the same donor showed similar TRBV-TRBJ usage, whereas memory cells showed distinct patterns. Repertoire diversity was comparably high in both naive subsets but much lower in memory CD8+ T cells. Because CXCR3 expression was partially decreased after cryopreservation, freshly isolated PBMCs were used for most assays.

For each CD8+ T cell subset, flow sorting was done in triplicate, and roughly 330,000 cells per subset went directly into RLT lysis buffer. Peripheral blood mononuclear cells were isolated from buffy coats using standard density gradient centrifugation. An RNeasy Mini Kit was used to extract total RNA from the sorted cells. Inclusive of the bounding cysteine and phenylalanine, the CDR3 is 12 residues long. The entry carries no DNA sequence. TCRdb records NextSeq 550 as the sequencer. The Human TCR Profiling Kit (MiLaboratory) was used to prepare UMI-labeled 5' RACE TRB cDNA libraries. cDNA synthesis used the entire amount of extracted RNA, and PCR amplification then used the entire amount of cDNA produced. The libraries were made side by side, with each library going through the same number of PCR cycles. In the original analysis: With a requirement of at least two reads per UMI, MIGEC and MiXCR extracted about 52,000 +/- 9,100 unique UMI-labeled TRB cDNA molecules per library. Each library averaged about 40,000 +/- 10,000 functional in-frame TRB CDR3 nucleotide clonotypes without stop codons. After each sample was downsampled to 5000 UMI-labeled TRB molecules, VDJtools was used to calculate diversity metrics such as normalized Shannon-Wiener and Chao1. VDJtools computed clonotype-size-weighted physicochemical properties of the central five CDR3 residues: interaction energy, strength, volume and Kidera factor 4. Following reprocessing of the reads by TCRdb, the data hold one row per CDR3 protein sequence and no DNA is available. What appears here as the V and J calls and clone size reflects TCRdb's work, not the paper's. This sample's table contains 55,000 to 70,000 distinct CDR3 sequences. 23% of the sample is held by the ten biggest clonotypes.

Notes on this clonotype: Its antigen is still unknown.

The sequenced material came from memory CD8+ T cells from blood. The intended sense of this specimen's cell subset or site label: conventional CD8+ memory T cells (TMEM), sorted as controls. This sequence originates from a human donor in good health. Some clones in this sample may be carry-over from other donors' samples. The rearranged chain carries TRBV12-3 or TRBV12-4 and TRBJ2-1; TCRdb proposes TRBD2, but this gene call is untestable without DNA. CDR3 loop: CASSLESLEVLF.